The 4 T cell receptor beta chains below all came from one sample that was sequenced in a study of blood T cells in healthy people across ages. The use of a sample-barcoded 5' primer and a J-beta primer mix characterized a second PCR of 7 to 11 cycles. TCRdb analysed the 5' RACE reads with MiXCR anew, one entry per CDR3 protein. The data show approximately 730,000 distinct CDR3 sequences, approximately 53% seen once. Sequenced material: blood. These receptors came from an elderly man in good health.

This clonotype was seen only once. This chain connects TRBV24-1 to TRBJ1-1; no reliable D call. The CDR3 runs 13 residues. Trimming took off 4 bases at V and 2 bases at J, with 7 bases between the two ends. CDR1 is KGHDR and CDR2 is SFDVKD in the germline V gene. CDR3 bases: TGTGCCACCAGTGACCAAGACAACACTGAAGCTTTCTTT. This codes for CATSDQDNTEAFF.

In its sample, this clonotype was seen a few times. The rearrangement uses TRBV6-5 and TRBJ2-6; TRBD1 matches at 7 bases. Germline values: CDR1 MNHEY, CDR2 SVGAGI. J lost 0 bases, V lost 5 bases, and 4 bases had no gene match. The length of the CDR3 is 16 residues. The DNA of the CDR3 is TGTGCCAGCAGTCAGTCAGGGGGCTCTGGGGCCAACGTCCTGACTTTC. Translating gives CASSQSGGSGANVLTF.

The chain couples TRBV27 to TRBJ2-3; possibly TRBD2 for D (6 bases). Germline lookup yields CDR1 MNHEY and CDR2 SMNVEV (reference sequence). The CDR3 spans 14 residues. Trimming took off 6 bases at V and 3 bases at J, with 13 bases between the two ends. The CDR3 DNA reads TGTGCCAGCAGGTCCATGGAGGGAACAGATACGCAGTATTTT. Translating it yields CASRSMEGTDTQYF.

The J gene is TRBJ2-5, the V gene TRBV11-2; TRBD2 is a possible D gene (6 bases). From germline, CDR1 is SGHAT and CDR2 FQNNGV. The CDR3 loop spans 15 amino acids. V shed 0 bases and J shed 3 bases, with 11 bases lying between them. The CDR3 loop is CASSLEASAKETQYF. CDR3 sequence (DNA): TGTGCCAGCAGCTTAGAGGCTAGCGCGAAAGAGACCCAGTACTTC.